A selection of T cell receptor beta chains follows, all from one sample in a study of CD8+CD57+ T cells in acquired aplastic anemia. Each CDR3 protein gets one entry after TCRdb re-called the reads with MiXCR. The repertoire has around 430,000 distinct CDR3 sequences, approximately 32% of them found once; the top ten carry nearly 0.85%. The sequenced sample was sorted CD4+, CD8+, or CD8+CD57+ T cells (not recorded which) from PBMCs. Receptors originate from a human donor with aplastic anemia. The CDR3 runs from the conserved cysteine through the conserved F or W. A D gene is named only where the DNA matches it firmly. Rows may omit the clone size; those that give it use once, few, many or a size class.

v_gene,d_gene,len,j_gene,abundance,CDR3aa,CDR3nt
TRBV2,NA,16,TRBJ2-5,many,CASTSPLLVSSETQYF,TGTGCCAGCACCAGCCCACTCCTGGTGTCGTCGGAGACCCAGTACTTC
TRBV19,NA,15,TRBJ1-3,many,CASSRRRGEGNTIYF,TGTGCCAGTAGTCGTCGCCGGGGAGAAGGAAACACCATATATTTT
TRBV2,NA,14,TRBJ2-6,NA,CASRGPSGANVLTF,TGTGCCAGCAGGGGCCCCTCTGGGGCCAACGTCCTGACTTTC
TRBV20-1,TRBD1,12,TRBJ2-5,many,CSARDSQETQYF,TGCAGTGCAAGGGACAGCCAAGAGACCCAGTACTTC
TRBV19,NA,15,TRBJ1-5,many,CASSGAGLGNQPQHF,TGTGCCTCCTCGGGGGCCGGGCTTGGCAATCAGCCCCAGCATTTT
TRBV20-1,NA,13,TRBJ1-3,many,CSATDRPGNTIYF,TGCAGTGCTACGGACCGGCCTGGAAACACCATATATTTT
TRBV12-3/TRBV12-4,NA,16,TRBJ1-5,few,CASSFRSQGLGQPQHF,TGTGCCAGCAGTTTTAGGTCCCAGGGGTTGGGACAGCCCCAGCATTTT
TRBV7-9,TRBD2,13,TRBJ2-7,many,CASARLAIYEQYF,TGTGCCAGTGCGAGACTAGCGATATACGAGCAGTACTTC
TRBV2,NA,14,TRBJ1-2,many,CASSEGVRSYGYTF,TGTGCCAGCAGCGAGGGGGTTAGGAGTTATGGCTACACCTTC
TRBV12-3/TRBV12-4,NA,14,TRBJ1-2,many,CASSLKGGGHGYTF,TGTGCCAGCAGTTTAAAGGGCGGGGGCCATGGCTACACCTTC
TRBV7-9,NA,13,TRBJ2-5,NA,CASSFSAQETQYF,TGTGCCAGCAGCTTTTCGGCACAAGAGACCCAGTACTTC
TRBV7-2,NA,14,TRBJ1-3,many,CASSRPDYGNTIYF,TGTGCCAGCAGCAGACCGGATTACGGAAACACCATATATTTT
TRBV6-4,TRBD1,13,TRBJ2-7,NA,CASSDRGLYEQYF,TGTGCCAGCAGTGACAGGGGGCTATACGAGCAGTACTTC
TRBV3-1,NA,13,TRBJ1-4,NA,CASVSLDNEKLFF,TGTGCCAGCGTCAGTTTGGATAATGAAAAACTGTTTTTT
TRBV7-9,NA,15,TRBJ2-7,NA,CASSLQRAPGDEQYF,TGTGCCAGCAGCCTACAGCGGGCCCCAGGGGACGAGCAGTACTTC
TRBV7-8,TRBD1,14,TRBJ1-5,many,CASSSDRGDQPQHF,TGTGCCAGCAGTTCTGACAGGGGCGATCAGCCCCAGCATTTT
TRBV20-1,NA,16,TRBJ2-2,NA,CSARDRWQGRTGELFF,TGCAGTGCTAGAGATCGGTGGCAGGGGAGGACCGGGGAGCTGTTTTTT
TRBV9,TRBD1,14,TRBJ1-1,few,CASSGDRVGTEAFF,TGTGCCAGCAGCGGGGACAGGGTCGGCACTGAAGCTTTCTTT
TRBV7-2,NA,15,TRBJ1-3,many,CASSLLGVTGNTIYF,TGTGCCAGCAGCTTATTGGGAGTGACTGGAAACACCATATATTTT
TRBV2,NA,13,TRBJ2-5,many,CASSEEGWETQYF,TGTGCCAGCAGTGAAGAAGGGTGGGAGACCCAGTACTTC
TRBV2,NA,18,TRBJ1-3,few,CASSDRGGRKYSGNTIYF,TGTGCCAGCAGTGATAGGGGGGGCAGAAAGTACTCTGGAAACACCATATATTTT
TRBV20-1,NA,9,TRBJ2-3,NA,CSGRDTQYF,TGCAGCGGAAGGGATACGCAGTATTTT
TRBV5-1,NA,19,TRBJ2-6,NA,CASSFRRGGRNSGANVLTF,TGCGCCAGCAGCTTTCGGAGGGGGGGCCGAAACTCTGGGGCCAACGTCCTGACTTTC
TRBV12-3/TRBV12-4,NA,15,TRBJ1-5,many,CASSSGAGDNQPQHF,TGTGCCAGCAGTTCCGGTGCAGGTGACAATCAGCCCCAGCATTTT
TRBV6-5,TRBD2,13,TRBJ2-1,NA,CASSYTLAGEQFF,TGTGCCAGCAGTTACACTTTAGCGGGAGAGCAGTTCTTC
TRBV9,NA,13,TRBJ1-1,many,CASSATAGTEAFF,TGTGCCAGCAGCGCCACAGCGGGCACTGAAGCTTTCTTT
TRBV10-1,TRBD2,19,TRBJ2-1,few,CASRRTSGGAQSSYNEQFF,TGCGCCAGCAGAAGAACTAGCGGGGGGGCCCAAAGCTCCTACAATGAGCAGTTCTTC
TRBV9,TRBD2,17,TRBJ2-3,few,CASSSGGGATSTDTQYF,TGTGCCAGCAGCTCCGGCGGGGGTGCAACTAGCACAGATACGCAGTATTTT
TRBV7-6,TRBD2,18,TRBJ2-2,many,CASNPGLGSPGHTGELFF,TGTGCCAGCAATCCGGGACTAGGTTCACCGGGGCACACCGGGGAGCTGTTTTTT